Shown below are 7 T cell receptor beta chains from a single sample sequenced in a study of T cells after posttransplantation cyclophosphamide. Profiled with immunoSEQ multiplex PCR; TCRdb holds only in-frame clones, not every one. The table has fewer than 13,000 clones, more than 75% seen once. Treatment was busulfan-fludarabine conditioning, a marrow graft, and cyclophosphamide on days +3 and +4. Source: CD4+ T cells sorted from PBMCs, taken after allogeneic stem cell transplant with posttransplant cyclophosphamide. These receptors were taken from a male patient between 25 and 40 years old who received an allogeneic stem cell transplant from a related donor, was CMV-positive, and had acute GVHD only. Some T cells may be graft donor cells.

V gene TRBV2 combines with J gene TRBJ1-5; no clear D gene. V lost 4 bases, J lost 4 bases, and 5 bases lay in between. The germline CDR1 and CDR2 sequences are SNHLY and FYNNEI. The CDR3 runs 12 residues. CDR3 sequence: CASSAQNQPQHF. DNA of the CDR3: TGTGCCAGCAGTGCCCAAAATCAGCCCCAGCATTTT.

The chain recombines TRBV19 with TRBJ1-2; TRBD1 is a possible D gene (6 bases). V lost 5 bases and J 5 bases, leaving 21 bases between the germline ends. CDR1 and CDR2 from the germline V gene are LNHDA and SQIVND (reference sequence). The CDR3 contains 16 residues. Written as DNA, the CDR3 is TGTGCCAGTAGTCCCCAGGACAGCTATTCCCTATATGGCTACACCTTC. This translates into CASSPQDSYSLYGYTF. Complete variable domain (other parts from reference TRBV19 and TRBJ1-2): DGGITQSPKYLFRKEGQNVTLSCEQNLNHDAMYWYRQDPGQGLRLIYYSQIVNDFQKGDIAEGYSVSREKKESFPLTVTSAQKNPTAFYLCASSPQDSYSLYGYTFGSGTRLTVV.

The CDR3 DNA reads as TGTGCCAGCGCCCCCGGGGGGGCCCACAATGAGCAGTTCTTC. Translation: CASAPGGAHNEQFF. The chain has TRBV11-2 and TRBJ2-1, with 8 bases identical to TRBD2. The CDR3 has 14 amino acids. The V and J ends lost 8 bases and 5 bases, in that order; junction bases with no gene match: 8. Looked up from germline, CDR1 is SGHAT and CDR2 is FQNNGV.

This sequence joins TRBV28 and TRBJ2-7; 9 bases match TRBD1. The germline V gene encodes CDR1 MDHEN and CDR2 SYDVKM. The CDR3 consists of 15 residues. V trimming: 5 bases; J trimming: 3 bases; junction bases outside the gene matches: 8. For the CDR3, the DNA is TGTGCCAGCAGTCCCGGGACAGGGATTGGCTACGAGCAGTACTTC. This translates into CASSPGTGIGYEQYF. The full variable domain, its missing parts supplied by reference TRBV28 and TRBJ2-7, is DVKVTQSSRYLVKRTGEKVFLECVQDMDHENMFWYRQDPGLGLRLIYFSYDVKMKEKGDIPEGYSVSREKKERFSLILESASTNQTSMYLCASSPGTGIGYEQYFGPGTRLTVT.

The chain is built from TRBV27 and TRBJ2-2; D possibly corresponds to TRBD1 (5 bases). This CDR3 comprises 14 residues. Trimming shortened V by 7 bases and J by 2 bases, and 11 bases separated the two germline ends. Per the germline V gene, CDR1 is MNHEY and CDR2 is SMNVEV (reference sequence). The CDR3 reads CASNSGPNTGELFF. The CDR3 coding sequence is TGTGCCAGCAATTCAGGGCCCAACACCGGGGAGCTGTTTTTT.

The CDR3 DNA reads TGTGCCAGCAGTGCGAGGACAGCGAACACCGGGGAGCTGTTTTTT. Its protein is CASSARTANTGELFF. The J gene is TRBJ2-2, the V gene TRBV2; D is perhaps TRBD1 (6 bases). The CDR3 consists of 15 residues. V dropped 4 bases and J dropped 0 bases, with 9 bases sitting between them. Germline V gives CDR1 SNHLY, CDR2 FYNNEI.

The rearrangement links TRBV13 to TRBJ2-3, with TRBD2 as a possible D gene (6 bases). Germline loops: CDR1 PRHDT, CDR2 FYEKMQ (reference sequence). The CDR3 is 17 amino acids. Trimming removed 0 bases from V and 0 bases from J, with 13 bases in between. Here the CDR3 reads CASSLGLVGGSTDTQYF. The CDR3 nucleotides are TGTGCCAGCAGCTTAGGCCTTGTGGGGGGAAGCACAGATACGCAGTATTTT.